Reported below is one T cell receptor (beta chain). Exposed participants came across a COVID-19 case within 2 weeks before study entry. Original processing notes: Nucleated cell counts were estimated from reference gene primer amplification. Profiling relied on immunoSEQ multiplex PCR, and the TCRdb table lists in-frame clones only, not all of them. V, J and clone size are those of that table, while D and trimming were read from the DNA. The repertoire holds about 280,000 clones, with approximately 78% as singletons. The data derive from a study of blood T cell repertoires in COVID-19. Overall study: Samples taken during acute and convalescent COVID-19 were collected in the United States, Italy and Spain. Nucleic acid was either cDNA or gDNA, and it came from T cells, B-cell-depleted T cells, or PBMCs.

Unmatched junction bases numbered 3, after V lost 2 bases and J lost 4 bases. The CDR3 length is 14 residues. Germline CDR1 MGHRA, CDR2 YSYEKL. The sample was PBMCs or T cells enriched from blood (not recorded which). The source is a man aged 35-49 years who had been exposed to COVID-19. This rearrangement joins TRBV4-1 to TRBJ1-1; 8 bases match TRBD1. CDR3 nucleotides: TGCGCCAGCAGCCAACGTACAGGGGGCACTGAAGCTTTCTTT. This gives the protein CASSQRTGGTEAFF.